This is a list of T cell receptor beta chains from one sample in a study of T cells in Graves' hyperthyroidism and ophthalmopathy. TCRdb processed the multiplex PCR reads anew with MiXCR; each CDR3 protein has one entry. The repertoire holds around 390,000 distinct CDR3 sequences, with roughly 15% as singletons. Sequenced: blood. All receptors come from a woman aged 25 to 39 with Graves' ophthalmopathy. Each CDR3 is given with its conserved first and last residue. Fields, in order: D gene, V gene, J gene, clone size, CDR3 length, CDR3 DNA, CDR3 protein. A D gene is named only where the DNA matches it firmly. Clone sizes are given selectively: once, few, many, or a class where the clone is expanded.

.	TRBV4-1	TRBJ2-1	few	16	TGCGCCAGCAGCCACGCGACAGGCAGCCTCTACAATGAGCAGTTCTTC	CASSHATGSLYNEQFF
.	TRBV7-2	TRBJ2-1	many	13	TGTGCCAGCAGCTCACACCTCATGAATGAGCAGTTCTTC	CASSSHLMNEQFF
.	TRBV29-1	TRBJ1-1	many	15	TGCAGCGTTGAACCGGAGACAGGAATGAACACTGAAGCTTTCTTT	CSVEPETGMNTEAFF
TRBD1	TRBV20-1	TRBJ2-7	many	19	TGCAGTGCTAACTCCCCTCTAGGGGACAGGGAAAGTTATGCGTACGAGCAGTACTTC	CSANSPLGDRESYAYEQYF
TRBD1	TRBV5-1	TRBJ1-1	many	16	TGCGCCAGCAGCCCTAGCAGGGGGTATGCCCACGCTGAAGCTTTCTTT	CASSPSRGYAHAEAFF
TRBD1	TRBV7-3	TRBJ2-2	many	15	TGTGCCAGCAGCTTAAGGGACAGTGGAACCGGGGAGCTGTTTTTT	CASSLRDSGTGELFF
TRBD1	TRBV5-5	TRBJ2-2	.	15	TGTGCCAGCAGCTTGGGGCGACAGGGTGGGGAAAAGCTGTTTTTT	CASSLGRQGGEKLFF
TRBD1	TRBV12-3/TRBV12-4	TRBJ2-1	many	14	TGTGCCAGCACCCAAGACAGGGTAACCCATGAGCAGTTCTTC	CASTQDRVTHEQFF
.	TRBV30	TRBJ1-2	.	16	TGTGCCTGGAGTGTGTCGGGGCTGGGATCTAGGTATGGCTACACCTTC	CAWSVSGLGSRYGYTF
.	TRBV30	TRBJ2-7	many	13	TGTGCCTGGTTGCGGCTAGACTCCTACGAGCAGTACTTC	CAWLRLDSYEQYF
.	TRBV12-3/TRBV12-4	TRBJ2-2	many	14	TGTGCCAGCAGTTTGCAGCGGGCGGTCGGGGAGCTGTTTTTT	CASSLQRAVGELFF
.	TRBV7-6	TRBJ1-6	many	15	TGTGCCAGCAGAAGTGGGTTGACTGGGAATTCACCCCTCCACTTT	CASRSGLTGNSPLHF
TRBD1	TRBV20-1	TRBJ1-5	many	14	TGCAGTGCTAGAAGGACAGGGGGCCCCCAGTCCCAGCATTTT	CSARRTGGPQSQHF
TRBD1	TRBV15	TRBJ2-1	few	14	TGTGCCACCAGACGGGACAGGGTATGGTATGAGCAGTTCTTC	CATRRDRVWYEQFF
.	TRBV7-9	TRBJ2-3	many	18	TGTGCCAGCAGCCCCGCCCGGGACACCGGACTGGTGTCTGATACGCAGTATTTT	CASSPARDTGLVSDTQYF
TRBD1	TRBV9	TRBJ2-3	.	16	TGTGCCAGCAGCGTAGAGACAGGGGGCGGAACAGATACGCAGTATTTT	CASSVETGGGTDTQYF
TRBD2	TRBV11-2	TRBJ2-1	many	15	TGTGCCAGCAGCGGACGCGGGGGAACCTACAATGAGCAGTTCTTC	CASSGRGGTYNEQFF
TRBD2	TRBV6-5	TRBJ2-5	many	15	TGTGCCAGCAGTTACTCGAATAGCGGGGAAGAGACCCAGTACTTC	CASSYSNSGEETQYF
.	TRBV27	TRBJ1-2	many	15	TGTGCCAGCAGTTCAGGGCCGGCAGTGGGAGGTGGCTACACCTTC	CASSSGPAVGGGYTF
TRBD1	TRBV27	TRBJ2-1	many	16	TGTGCCAGCAGTTTTCTCCCGACAGGGGGCAGGGATGAGCAGTTCTTC	CASSFLPTGGRDEQFF
.	TRBV9	TRBJ2-3	.	16	TGTGCCAGCAGCGTGCTGCGGGGCGCCCAACCAGATACGCAGTATTTT	CASSVLRGAQPDTQYF